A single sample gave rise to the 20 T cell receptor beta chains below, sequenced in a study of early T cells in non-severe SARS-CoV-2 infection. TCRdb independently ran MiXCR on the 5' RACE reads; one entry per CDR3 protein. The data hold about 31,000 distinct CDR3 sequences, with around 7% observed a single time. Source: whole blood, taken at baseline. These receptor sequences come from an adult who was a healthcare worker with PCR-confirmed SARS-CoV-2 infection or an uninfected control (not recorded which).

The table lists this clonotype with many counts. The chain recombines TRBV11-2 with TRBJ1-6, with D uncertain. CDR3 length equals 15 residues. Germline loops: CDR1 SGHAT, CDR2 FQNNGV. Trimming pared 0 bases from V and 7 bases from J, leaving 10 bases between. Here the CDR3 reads CASSLDPSANSPLHF. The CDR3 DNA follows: TGTGCCAGCAGCTTAGACCCCAGCGCGAATTCACCCCTCCACTTT. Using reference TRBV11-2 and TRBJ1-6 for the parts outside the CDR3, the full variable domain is EAGVAQSPRYKIIEKRQSVAFWCNPISGHATLYWYQQILGQGPKLLIQFQNNGVVDDSQLPKDRFSAERLKGVDSTLKIQPAKLEDSAVYLCASSLDPSANSPLHFGNGTRLTVT.

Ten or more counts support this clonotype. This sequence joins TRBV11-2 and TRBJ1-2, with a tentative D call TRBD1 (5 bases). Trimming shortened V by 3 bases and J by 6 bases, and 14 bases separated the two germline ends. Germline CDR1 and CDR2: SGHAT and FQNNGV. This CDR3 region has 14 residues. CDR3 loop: CASSFPQGSHGYTF. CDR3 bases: TGTGCCAGCAGCTTCCCCCAGGGTTCGCATGGCTACACCTTC.

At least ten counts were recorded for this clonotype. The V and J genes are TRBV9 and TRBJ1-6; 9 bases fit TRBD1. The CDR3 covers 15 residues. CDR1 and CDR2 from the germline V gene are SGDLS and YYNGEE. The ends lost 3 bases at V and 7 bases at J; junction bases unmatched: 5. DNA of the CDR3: TGTGCCAGCAGCGCCCGGACAGGGGAAAATTCACCCCTCCACTTT. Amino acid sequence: CASSARTGENSPLHF.

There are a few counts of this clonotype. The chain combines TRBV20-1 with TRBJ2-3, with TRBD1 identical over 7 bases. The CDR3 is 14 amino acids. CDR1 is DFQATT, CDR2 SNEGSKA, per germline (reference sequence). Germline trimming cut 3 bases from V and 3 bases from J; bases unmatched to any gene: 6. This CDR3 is CSASLDRMTDTQYF. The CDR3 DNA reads TGCAGTGCTAGCCTGGACAGGATGACAGATACGCAGTATTTT.

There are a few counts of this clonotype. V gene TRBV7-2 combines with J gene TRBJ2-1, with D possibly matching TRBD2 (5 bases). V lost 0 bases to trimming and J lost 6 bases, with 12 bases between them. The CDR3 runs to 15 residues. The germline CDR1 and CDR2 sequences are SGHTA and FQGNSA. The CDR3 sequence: CASSLAARGGNEQFF. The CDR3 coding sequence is TGTGCCAGCAGCTTAGCGGCTAGAGGAGGCAATGAGCAGTTCTTC.

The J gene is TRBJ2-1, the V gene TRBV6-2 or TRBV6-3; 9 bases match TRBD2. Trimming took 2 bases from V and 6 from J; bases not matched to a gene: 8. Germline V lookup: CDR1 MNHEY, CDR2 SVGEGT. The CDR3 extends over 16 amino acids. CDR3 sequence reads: CASSYIRAGGRNEQFF. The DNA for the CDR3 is TGTGCCAGCAGTTACATCCGAGCGGGAGGTCGCAATGAGCAGTTCTTC.

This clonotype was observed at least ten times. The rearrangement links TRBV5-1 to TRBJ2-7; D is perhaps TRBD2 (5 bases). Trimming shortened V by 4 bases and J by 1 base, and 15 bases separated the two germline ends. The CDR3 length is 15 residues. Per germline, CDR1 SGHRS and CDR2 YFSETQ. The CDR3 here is CASSPGPGWSYEQYV. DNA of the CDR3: TGCGCCAGCAGCCCCGGTCCGGGGTGGTCCTACGAGCAGTACGTC.

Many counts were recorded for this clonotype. For the CDR3, the DNA is TGTGCCAGCAGTTACTCGGGGGTTCTCAACACTGAAGCTTTCTTT. This gives the protein CASSYSGVLNTEAFF. The chain couples TRBV6-6 to TRBJ1-1, with D perhaps TRBD1 (5 bases). Germline V lookup: CDR1 MNHNY, CDR2 SVGAGI (reference sequence). Trimming stripped 0 bases from V and 2 bases from J, with 10 bases between. This CDR3 spans 15 amino acids.

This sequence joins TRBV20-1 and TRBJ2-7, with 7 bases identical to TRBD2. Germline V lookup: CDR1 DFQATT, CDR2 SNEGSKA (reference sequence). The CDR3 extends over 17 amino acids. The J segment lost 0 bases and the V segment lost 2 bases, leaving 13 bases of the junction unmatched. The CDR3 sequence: CSARRPPGSGHSYEQYF. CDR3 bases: TGCAGTGCTAGACGCCCCCCCGGTAGCGGGCACTCCTACGAGCAGTACTTC.

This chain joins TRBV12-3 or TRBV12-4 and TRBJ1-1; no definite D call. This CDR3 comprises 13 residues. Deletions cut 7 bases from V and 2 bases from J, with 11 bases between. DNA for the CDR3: TGTGCCAGCACCCGCGAGAGAAACACTGAAGCTTTCTTT. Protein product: CASTRERNTEAFF.

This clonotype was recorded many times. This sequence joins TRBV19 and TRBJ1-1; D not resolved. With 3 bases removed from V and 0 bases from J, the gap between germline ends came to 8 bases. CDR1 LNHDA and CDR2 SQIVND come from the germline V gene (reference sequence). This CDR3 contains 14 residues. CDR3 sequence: CASSIGQLNTEAFF. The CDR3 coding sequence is TGTGCCAGTAGTATCGGGCAGCTGAACACTGAAGCTTTCTTT.

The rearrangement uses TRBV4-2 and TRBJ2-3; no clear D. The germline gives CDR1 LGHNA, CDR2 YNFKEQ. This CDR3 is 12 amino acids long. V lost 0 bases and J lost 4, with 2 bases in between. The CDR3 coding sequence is TGTGCCAGCAGCCAAGACTCAGATACGCAGTATTTT. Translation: CASSQDSDTQYF.

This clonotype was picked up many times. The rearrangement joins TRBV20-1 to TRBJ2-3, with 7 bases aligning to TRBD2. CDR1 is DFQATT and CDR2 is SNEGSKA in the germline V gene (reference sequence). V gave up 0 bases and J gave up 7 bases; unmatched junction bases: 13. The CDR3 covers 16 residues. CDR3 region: CSARDPWRESANTQYF. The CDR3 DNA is TGCAGTGCTAGAGACCCTTGGCGGGAGTCTGCCAATACGCAGTATTTT.

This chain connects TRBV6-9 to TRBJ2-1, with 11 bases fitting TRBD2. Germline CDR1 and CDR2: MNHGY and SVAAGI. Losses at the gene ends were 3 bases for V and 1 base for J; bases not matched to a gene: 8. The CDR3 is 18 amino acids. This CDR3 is CASSYLSGRAGSYNEQFF. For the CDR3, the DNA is TGTGCCAGCAGTTACCTTAGCGGGAGGGCCGGATCCTACAATGAGCAGTTCTTC.

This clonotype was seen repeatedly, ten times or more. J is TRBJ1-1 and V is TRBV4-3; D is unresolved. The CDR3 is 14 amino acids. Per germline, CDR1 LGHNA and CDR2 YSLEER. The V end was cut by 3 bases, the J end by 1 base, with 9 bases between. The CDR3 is CASSHGQTNTEAFF. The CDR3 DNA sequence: TGCGCCAGCAGCCACGGGCAGACGAACACTGAAGCTTTCTTT.

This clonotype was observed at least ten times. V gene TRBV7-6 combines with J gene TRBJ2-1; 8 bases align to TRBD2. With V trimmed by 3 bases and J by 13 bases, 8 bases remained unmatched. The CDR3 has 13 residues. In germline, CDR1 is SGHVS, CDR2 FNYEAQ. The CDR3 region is CASSFLEREPQFF. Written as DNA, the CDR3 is TGTGCCAGCAGCTTCCTCGAGCGGGAGCCCCAGTTCTTC.

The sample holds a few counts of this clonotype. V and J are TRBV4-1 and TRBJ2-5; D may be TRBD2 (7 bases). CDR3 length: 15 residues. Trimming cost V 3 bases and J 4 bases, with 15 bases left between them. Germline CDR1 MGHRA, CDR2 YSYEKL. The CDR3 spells CASSHSQGGLETQYF. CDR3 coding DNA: TGCGCCAGCAGCCATTCACAGGGAGGGTTAGAGACCCAGTACTTC.

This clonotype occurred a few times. CDR3 sequence reads: CASRLAGTYNEQFF. Written as DNA, the CDR3 is TGTGCCAGTAGACTAGCGGGCACCTACAATGAGCAGTTCTTC. The chain couples TRBV19 to TRBJ2-1; 9 bases are a match to TRBD2. The CDR3 is 14 residues long. The ends lost 6 bases at V and 2 bases at J; junction bases unmatched: 2. Germline V CDR1 and CDR2: LNHDA, SQIVND (reference sequence). Full variable domain (remainder filled in from reference TRBV19 and TRBJ2-1): DGGITQSPKYLFRKEGQNVTLSCEQNLNHDAMYWYRQDPGQGLRLIYYSQIVNDFQKGDIAEGYSVSREKKESFPLTVTSAQKNPTAFYLCASRLAGTYNEQFFGPGTRLTVL.

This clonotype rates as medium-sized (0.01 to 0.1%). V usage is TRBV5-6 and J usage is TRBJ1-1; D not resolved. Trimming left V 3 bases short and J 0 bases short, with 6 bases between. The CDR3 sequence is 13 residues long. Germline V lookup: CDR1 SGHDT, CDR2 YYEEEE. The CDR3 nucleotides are TGTGCCAGCAGCTCCAACATGAACACTGAAGCTTTCTTT. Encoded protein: CASSSNMNTEAFF. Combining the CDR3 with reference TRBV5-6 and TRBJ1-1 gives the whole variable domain DAGVTQSPTHLIKTRGQQVTLRCSPKSGHDTVSWYQQALGQGPQFIFQYYEEEERQRGNFPDRFSGHQFPNYSSELNVNALLLGDSALYLCASSSNMNTEAFFGQGTRLTVV.

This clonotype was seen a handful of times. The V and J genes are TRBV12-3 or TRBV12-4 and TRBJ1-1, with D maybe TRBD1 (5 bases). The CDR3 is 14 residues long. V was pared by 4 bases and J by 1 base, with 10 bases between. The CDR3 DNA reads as TGTGCCAGCAGTTCCCGGGGGAGGAACACTGAAGCTTTCTTT. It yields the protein CASSSRGRNTEAFF.